These 2 T cell receptor beta chains came from one sample sequenced in a study of control samples from healthy donors and cancer patients. TCRdb's copy holds only in-frame clones and misses some; the assay was immunoSEQ multiplex PCR. The sample has 150,000 to 200,000 clones; 85% to 95% are singletons. Material: blood. Receptors were obtained from a woman aged 35 to 49 in good health.

The chain employs TRBV27 and TRBJ1-2, with 8 bases identical to TRBD1. Germline V gives CDR1 MNHEY, CDR2 SMNVEV (reference sequence). V lost 8 bases to trimming and J lost 0 bases; unmatched junction nucleotides: 20. The CDR3 sequence is 19 residues long. The chain's CDR3 is CASGSTLTGVSLANYGYTF. The DNA of the CDR3 is TGTGCCAGCGGATCCACCCTGACAGGGGTATCGTTAGCTAACTATGGCTACACCTTC.

J is TRBJ1-6 and V is TRBV6-2 or TRBV6-3, with 7 bases identical to TRBD1. J lost 5 bases, V lost 5 bases, and 6 bases had no gene match. CDR1 MNHEY and CDR2 SVGEGT come from the germline V gene. The CDR3 is made up of 15 amino acids. The CDR3 DNA follows: TGTGCCAGCAGTCCGGACAGGACCAATAATTCACCCCTCCACTTT. Its translation: CASSPDRTNNSPLHF.